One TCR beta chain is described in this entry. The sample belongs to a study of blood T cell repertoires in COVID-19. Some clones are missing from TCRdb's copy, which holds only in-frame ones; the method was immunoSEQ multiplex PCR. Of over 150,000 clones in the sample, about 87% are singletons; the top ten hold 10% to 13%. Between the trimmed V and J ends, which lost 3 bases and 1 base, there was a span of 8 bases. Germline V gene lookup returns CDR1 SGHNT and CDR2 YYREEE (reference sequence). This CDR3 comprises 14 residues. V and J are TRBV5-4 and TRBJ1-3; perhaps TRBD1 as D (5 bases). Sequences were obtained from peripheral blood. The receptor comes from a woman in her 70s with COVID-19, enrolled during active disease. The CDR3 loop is CASSSGVSGNTIYF. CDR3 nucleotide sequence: TGTGCCAGCAGCTCGGGGGTATCTGGAAACACCATATATTTT.